This T cell receptor (beta chain) was recovered during a study of blood T cell repertoires in COVID-19. There are 14 residues in the CDR3. V was trimmed by 5 bases and J by 8 bases, leaving 15 bases between them. Germline V gene sequence: CDR1 SGHTA, CDR2 FQGNSA. TCRdb's table, derived via immunoSEQ multiplex PCR, lists solely in-frame clones and lacks some. The sample carries 200,000 to 300,000 clones, roughly 90% recorded once. Sequences were obtained from peripheral blood. The sequence came from a woman in her 30s with acute or convalescent COVID-19. The chain has TRBV7-2 and TRBJ1-4; no clear D. The DNA for the CDR3 is TGTGCCAGCAGCGCCACCCGGGTTAGGGAAAAACTGTTTTTT. Protein product: CASSATRVREKLFF.